Below, 10 T cell receptor beta chains from the same sample are listed, as sequenced in a study of blood T cell repertoires in COVID-19. Clones were read by immunoSEQ multiplex PCR, and TCRdb kept only the in-frame ones, dropping some. The sample holds approximately 51,000 clones, around 86% seen once. The specimen was peripheral blood. These receptors were collected from a man aged 35-49 years with active COVID-19.

The CDR3 reads CASSSPLAGGGYEQFF. The CDR3 coding sequence is TGTGCCAGCAGTTCACCACTAGCGGGAGGTGGGTATGAGCAGTTCTTC. The chain recombines TRBV28 with TRBJ2-1; 12 nucleotides match TRBD2. The CDR3 consists of 16 residues. V dropped 4 bases and J dropped 8; count of bases not matched to a gene: 9. Germline V gives CDR1 MDHEN, CDR2 SYDVKM.

This sequence joins TRBV6-5 and TRBJ1-4, with D possibly TRBD1 on 5 matching bases. Germline loops: CDR1 MNHEY, CDR2 SVGAGI. The CDR3 has 14 amino acids. Trimming cost V 0 bases and J 7 bases, with 9 bases left between them. The CDR3 coding sequence is TGTGCCAGCAGTTACTCGAATGGGGCTGAAAAACTGTTTTTT. Translating gives CASSYSNGAEKLFF.

The chain joins TRBV9 to TRBJ2-1; the match to TRBD1 covers 7 bases. Trimming removed 4 bases from V and 0 bases from J; junction bases left unmatched: 4. Germline CDR1 reads SGDLS; CDR2 reads YYNGEE. The CDR3 runs 15 residues. The DNA for the CDR3 is TGTGCCAGCAGCTTACAGGGGAACTCCTACAATGAGCAGTTCTTC. This translates into CASSLQGNSYNEQFF. Full variable domain (rest looked up from reference TRBV9 and TRBJ2-1): DSGVTQTPKHLITATGQRVTLRCSPRSGDLSVYWYQQSLDQGLQFLIQYYNGEERAKGNILERFSAQQFPDLHSELNLSSLELGDSALYFCASSLQGNSYNEQFFGPGTRLTVL.

This sequence joins TRBV28 and TRBJ1-4; 7 bases are shared with TRBD1. V lost 7 bases, J lost 8 bases, and 10 bases stayed unmatched. This CDR3 is built from 14 residues. Looked up from germline, CDR1 is MDHEN and CDR2 is SYDVKM. Written as DNA, the CDR3 is TGTGCCAGCACCAACGACAGGGTGGGCGAAAAACTGTTTTTT. Its translation: CASTNDRVGEKLFF.

CDR3 nucleotides: TGTGCCAGCATCGAGAGAGGTTTATCACCCCTCCACTTT. It translates to CASIERGLSPLHF. This chain connects TRBV28 to TRBJ1-6; no clear D gene. Trimming removed 7 bases at V and 10 bases at J, with 14 bases between. Germline-derived CDR1 and CDR2 are MDHEN and SYDVKM. The CDR3 is made up of 13 amino acids.

The sample holds one count of this clone. The V call is TRBV5-1, the J call TRBJ2-2; 10 bases are a match to TRBD2. With V trimmed by 5 bases and J by 3 bases, 4 bases remained unmatched. Germline V gene sequence: CDR1 SGHRS, CDR2 YFSETQ. The CDR3 contains 15 residues. CDR3 protein: CASSPSGSDTGELFF. The CDR3 nucleotides are TGCGCCAGCAGTCCTAGCGGGAGTGACACCGGGGAGCTGTTTTTT.

V usage is TRBV27 and J usage is TRBJ2-1; 8 bases fit TRBD2. Looked up from germline, CDR1 is MNHEY and CDR2 is SMNVEV (reference sequence). This CDR3 spans 17 amino acids. With V trimmed by 4 bases and J by 0 bases, 8 bases remained unmatched. The DNA for the CDR3 is TGTGCCAGCAGTTCGCCCCGGGGGGGAAGCTCCTACAATGAGCAGTTCTTC. Translated, it gives CASSSPRGGSSYNEQFF.

The chain combines TRBV5-1 with TRBJ1-1; D remains ambiguous. Between the trimmed V and J ends, which lost 5 bases and 2 bases, there was a span of 10 bases. From germline, CDR1 is SGHRS and CDR2 YFSETQ. The CDR3 contains 13 residues. This CDR3 is CASSSGLNTEAFF. The DNA of the CDR3 is TGCGCCAGCAGTTCCGGACTTAACACTGAAGCTTTCTTT.

Details on this clone: The germline gene is not matched at one end of the junction; a read error may be the cause. The chain links TRBV19 to TRBJ2-1; perhaps TRBD1 as D (5 bases). The germline V gene encodes CDR1 LNHDA and CDR2 SQIVND (reference sequence). The CDR3 runs 16 residues. The chain's CDR3 is CASSTSRADLDNEQFF. As DNA, the CDR3 is TGTGCCAGTAGTACCTCCCGCGCGGACCTGGACAACGAGCAGTTCTTC.

The rearrangement joins TRBV18 to TRBJ2-7; D unclear. The CDR3 runs 12 residues. V dropped 2 bases and J dropped 3 bases, with 5 bases sitting between them. Germline CDR1 and CDR2: KGHSH and LQKENI. The DNA for the CDR3 is TGTGCCAGCTCACCAAATAACTACGAGCAGTACTTC. Translated, it gives CASSPNNYEQYF. The full variable domain, in which reference TRBV18 and TRBJ2-7 provide the parts outside the CDR3, is NAGVMQNPRHLVRRRGQEARLRCSPMKGHSHVYWYRQLPEEGLKFMVYLQKENIIDESGMPKERFSAEFPKEGPSILRIQQVVRGDSAAYFCASSPNNYEQYFGPGTRLTVT.